These 17 T cell receptor beta chains came from one sample sequenced in a study of human T cells and chemical hapten exposure. The sample's time point: patch test 2, 6 weeks after DPC sensitization. The treatment is: therapeutic diphenylcyclopropenone sensitization with weekly scalp DPC. One entry per CDR3 protein results from TCRdb running MiXCR on the RACE reads. The top ten hold around 6.1% of the sample, which has approximately 350,000 distinct CDR3 sequences, under 6.5% seen once. Sequences were derived from whole blood, sampled in connection with sensitization to the hapten diphenylcyclopropenone (DPC). The receptors derive from a woman aged 18-35 years with alopecia areata. Some clones in this sample may be carry-over from other donors' samples.

The chain is built from TRBV27 and TRBJ1-3; D unclear. The length of the CDR3 is 14 residues. Trimming took off 4 bases at V and 3 bases at J, with 10 bases between the two ends. Germline CDR1 MNHEY, CDR2 SMNVEV (reference sequence). CDR3 coding DNA: TGTGCCAGCAGTTCAGTACTACTTGGAAACACCATATATTTT. This sequence encodes CASSSVLLGNTIYF.

In its sample, this clonotype was seen a few times. V and J are TRBV14 and TRBJ1-1; no clear D. Germline V CDR1 and CDR2: SGHDN, FVKESK. V was pared by 3 bases and J by 10 bases, with 12 bases between. This CDR3 has 12 residues. The CDR3 DNA reads as TGTGCCAGCAGCCACGACTATGGAGGAGCTTTCTTT. Translation: CASSHDYGGAFF.

The V and J genes are TRBV2 and TRBJ1-2; TRBD1 aligns across 7 bases. Germline assignment: CDR1 SNHLY and CDR2 FYNNEI. The V gene end was trimmed by 0 bases and the J gene end by 0 bases; junction bases not matched to a gene: 4. This CDR3 has 16 amino acids. CDR3 loop: CASSEAGTEANYGYTF. The CDR3 bases are TGTGCCAGCAGTGAAGCGGGGACAGAGGCTAACTATGGCTACACCTTC. The complete variable domain, with remaining parts taken from reference TRBV2 and TRBJ1-2, reads EPEVTQTPSHQVTQMGQEVILRCVPISNHLYFYWYRQILGQKVEFLVSFYNNEISEKSEIFDDQFSVERPDGSNFTLKIRSTKLEDSAMYFCASSEAGTEANYGYTFGSGTRLTVV.

This clonotype has a count of ten or more. The chain employs TRBV9 and TRBJ2-5; D not certain. CDR1 and CDR2 (germline): SGDLS, YYNGEE. Trimming removed 0 bases at V and 5 bases at J, with 11 bases between. This CDR3 is 14 amino acids long. CDR3 sequence: CASSVDLAGETQYF. In DNA, the CDR3 is TGTGCCAGCAGCGTAGACCTCGCCGGCGAGACCCAGTACTTC. Full variable domain (rest looked up from reference TRBV9 and TRBJ2-5): DSGVTQTPKHLITATGQRVTLRCSPRSGDLSVYWYQQSLDQGLQFLIQYYNGEERAKGNILERFSAQQFPDLHSELNLSSLELGDSALYFCASSVDLAGETQYFGPGTRLLVL.

The chain carries TRBV5-1 and TRBJ2-5; weak D call: TRBD2 (5 bases). The CDR3 extends over 14 amino acids. Germline V gene data show CDR1 as SGHRS and CDR2 as YFSETQ. The V gene lost 6 bases and the J gene lost 0 bases, with 12 bases spanning the gap. The CDR3 coding sequence is TGCGCCAGCACCCCGGGGAAGTACCAAGAGACCCAGTACTTC. Residues: CASTPGKYQETQYF. The whole variable domain, filled in from reference TRBV5-1 and TRBJ2-5, reads KAGVTQTPRYLIKTRGQQVTLSCSPISGHRSVSWYQQTPGQGLQFLFEYFSETQRNKGNFPGRFSGRQFSNSRSEMNVSTLELGDSALYLCASTPGKYQETQYFGPGTRLLVL.

This clonotype was found a few times. This chain uses TRBV9 with TRBJ2-3, with D maybe TRBD1 (5 bases). Trimming removed 3 bases from V and 0 bases from J, with 11 bases in between. Germline V gene data show CDR1 as SGDLS and CDR2 as YYNGEE. The CDR3 loop spans 15 amino acids. The CDR3 DNA is TGTGCCAGCAGCGCTCGACAGACTAGCACAGATACGCAGTATTTT. Encoded protein: CASSARQTSTDTQYF.

This clonotype has a handful of counts. The chain has TRBV4-3 and TRBJ1-2, with D unclear. This CDR3 spans 13 amino acids. Per germline, CDR1 LGHNA and CDR2 YSLEER. The ends were cut back, 0 bases at V and 3 bases at J, with 5 bases in the middle. The CDR3: CASSQDGYYGYTF. The DNA of the CDR3 is TGCGCCAGCAGCCAAGATGGGTACTATGGCTACACCTTC.

This clonotype was recorded at least ten times. This chain connects TRBV9 to TRBJ2-7, with D possibly TRBD1 on 6 matching bases. The CDR3 length is 13 residues. Germline V gene lookup returns CDR1 SGDLS and CDR2 YYNGEE. Trimming cost V 3 bases and J 1 base, with 8 bases left between them. The chain's CDR3 is CASSGTESYEQYF. CDR3 DNA: TGTGCCAGCAGCGGGACAGAGTCCTACGAGCAGTACTTC.

This clonotype was recorded at least ten times. V is TRBV7-9 and J is TRBJ2-1, with D uncertain. Between the trimmed V and J ends, which lost 4 bases and 13 bases, there was a span of 11 bases. CDR1 SEHNR and CDR2 FQNEAQ come from the germline V gene (reference sequence). CDR3 length equals 11 residues. CDR3 sequence (DNA): TGTGCCAGCAGCTCCCTGGGCCCCCAGTTCTTC. Translated: CASSSLGPQFF.

This chain uses TRBV28 with TRBJ1-1; D is uncertain. Germline assignment: CDR1 MDHEN and CDR2 SYDVKM. V was shortened by 3 bases and J by 0 bases, with 11 bases between the two germline ends. This CDR3 is 15 amino acids long. CDR3 in DNA: TGTGCCAGCAGTTTGTACAGATCAATGAACACTGAAGCTTTCTTT. Its translation is CASSLYRSMNTEAFF.

This chain links TRBV20-1 with TRBJ1-1; TRBD1 is a possible D gene (6 bases). This CDR3 contains 15 residues. CDR1 and CDR2 (germline): DFQATT, SNEGSKA (reference sequence). V was cut by 1 base and J by 2 bases, with 14 bases left in between. The CDR3 loop is CSARVRGSFNTEAFF. CDR3 DNA: TGCAGTGCTAGAGTGAGGGGGAGTTTCAACACTGAAGCTTTCTTT.

This clonotype was recorded at least ten times. This chain joins TRBV29-1 and TRBJ1-1; tentative D call: TRBD1 (6 bases). Per germline, CDR1 SQVTM and CDR2 ANQGSEA. V shed 2 bases and J shed 13 bases, with 14 bases lying between them. This CDR3 is built from 11 residues. CDR3 DNA: TGCAGCGTTGAAAGGGGGGGACGGCTTTTCTTT. Its translation: CSVERGGRLFF.

This clonotype was seen ten or more times. The CDR3 protein is CSVEAGGSDWKETQYF. The CDR3 DNA reads as TGCAGCGTTGAGGCGGGGGGGTCGGATTGGAAAGAGACCCAGTACTTC. The rearrangement links TRBV29-1 to TRBJ2-5, with 9 bases identical to TRBD2. Looked up from germline, CDR1 is SQVTM and CDR2 is ANQGSEA. The CDR3 is 16 residues long. The V gene end was trimmed by 3 bases and the J gene end by 3 bases; junction bases not matched to a gene: 11.

This clonotype was detected ten times or more. This sequence joins TRBV6-5 and TRBJ1-1; D not certain. V lost 4 bases and J 0 bases, leaving 12 bases between the germline ends. Germline loops: CDR1 MNHEY, CDR2 SVGAGI. The CDR3 has 15 amino acids. The CDR3 DNA sequence: TGTGCCAGCAGTTTCATTGGACTGATGAACACTGAAGCTTTCTTT. Its protein product is CASSFIGLMNTEAFF.

J is TRBJ1-2 and V is TRBV10-3; TRBD1 matches at 7 bases. The CDR3 length is 14 residues. Germline values: CDR1 ENHRY, CDR2 SYGVKD. Trimming took 4 bases from V and 6 from J; bases not matched to a gene: 8. The CDR3 is CAISGRQGGDGYTF. As DNA, the CDR3 is TGTGCCATCAGTGGGCGACAGGGAGGCGATGGCTACACCTTC.

This clonotype was seen repeatedly, ten times or more. This chain uses TRBV6-2 or TRBV6-3 with TRBJ2-2; possibly TRBD2 for D (6 bases). Trimming took off 2 bases at V and 0 bases at J, with 7 bases between the two ends. CDR1 is MNHEY, CDR2 SVGEGT, per germline. This CDR3 has 15 residues. DNA for the CDR3: TGTGCCAGCAGTTACGGGACTGCGAACACCGGGGAGCTGTTTTTT. Translated, it gives CASSYGTANTGELFF.

This clonotype was found many times. V is TRBV29-1 and J is TRBJ1-2; possible D gene TRBD1, 5 bases. The CDR3 covers 13 residues. Germline V CDR1 and CDR2: SQVTM, ANQGSEA. V lost 1 base to trimming and J lost 6 bases, with 12 bases between them. In DNA form, the CDR3 reads TGCAGCGTTGAAGCCCATCAGGGAAATGGCTACACCTTC. This codes for CSVEAHQGNGYTF.